Presented here are 27 T cell receptor beta chains from one specimen sequenced in a study of T cell responses to AZD1222 COVID-19 vaccine. Measured with immunoSEQ multiplex PCR; TCRdb has only the in-frame clones, and not every one. The data contain about 27,000 clones, approximately 90% of them singletons. The sample here was peripheral blood, taken 28 days after the second AZD1222 dose. Receptor source: an adult who received the AZD1222 COVID-19 vaccine.

The chain carries TRBV12-3 or TRBV12-4 and TRBJ1-2, with TRBD1 identical over 7 bases. The J segment lost 8 bases and the V segment lost 6 bases, leaving 9 bases of the junction unmatched. This CDR3 contains 13 residues. The DNA of the CDR3 is TGTGCCAGCAGCGAACAGGGGAGGAGCGGCTACACCTTC. Protein sequence: CASSEQGRSGYTF.

The sample holds one count of this clone. The rearrangement uses TRBV6-5 and TRBJ1-1; 11 bases agree with TRBD1. With V trimmed by 2 bases and J by 5 bases, 7 bases remained unmatched. Germline V gene lookup returns CDR1 MNHEY and CDR2 SVGAGI. This CDR3 region has 16 residues. This CDR3 reads CASSYGTGGTRTEAFF. In DNA form, the CDR3 reads TGTGCCAGCAGTTACGGGACAGGGGGTACGAGGACTGAAGCTTTCTTT.

The chain recombines TRBV3-1 (or the pseudogene TRBV3-2) with TRBJ2-2; D remains unclear. The V gene's germline CDR1 is LGHDT and CDR2 YNNKEL (reference sequence). This CDR3 has 15 residues. V lost 4 bases and J 0 bases, leaving 9 bases between the germline ends. The CDR3: CASSLSAANTGELFF. Written as DNA, the CDR3 is TGTGCCAGCAGCCTGTCTGCCGCGAACACCGGGGAGCTGTTTTTT.

The chain joins TRBV25-1 to TRBJ1-1; TRBD1 aligns across 7 bases. Germline CDR1 and CDR2: MGHDK and SYGVNS. Germline trimming cut 5 bases from V and 1 base from J; bases unmatched to any gene: 10. The CDR3 spans 16 residues. CDR3 DNA sequence: TGTGCCAGCAGTCCCTCCGGAAGGACAGGGAACACTGAAGCTTTCTTT. Translating it yields CASSPSGRTGNTEAFF. Full variable domain (rest looked up from reference TRBV25-1 and TRBJ1-1): EADIYQTPRYLVIGTGKKITLECSQTMGHDKMYWYQQDPGMELHLIHYSYGVNSTEKGDLSSESTVSRIRTEHFPLTLESARPSHTSQYLCASSPSGRTGNTEAFFGQGTRLTVV.

The chain combines TRBV19 with TRBJ2-6, with D unclear. There are 13 residues in the CDR3. Germline-derived CDR1 and CDR2 are LNHDA and SQIVND (reference sequence). V lost 3 bases, J lost 2 bases, and 2 bases lay in between. The CDR3 spells CASSITGANVLTF. CDR3 bases: TGTGCCAGTAGTATTACTGGGGCCAACGTCCTGACTTTC.

The V call is TRBV13, the J call TRBJ2-6; no clear D gene. Trimming pared 0 bases from V and 0 bases from J, leaving 6 bases between. This CDR3 is 16 amino acids long. CDR1 is PRHDT, CDR2 FYEKMQ, per germline (reference sequence). DNA of the CDR3: TGTGCCAGCAGCTTAGGAGCGAACTCTGGGGCCAACGTCCTGACTTTC. This translates into CASSLGANSGANVLTF.

The chain has TRBV7-2 and TRBJ1-5, with unresolved D. V was pared by 5 bases and J by 3 bases, with 8 bases between. Germline V gene data show CDR1 as SGHTA and CDR2 as FQGNSA. The CDR3 loop spans 13 amino acids. CDR3 DNA: TGTGCCAGCAGCCCTAACTTCAATCAGCCCCAGCATTTT. Its protein is CASSPNFNQPQHF.

The chain is built from TRBV29-1 and TRBJ2-7; 8 nucleotides line up with TRBD2. CDR1 and CDR2 from the germline V gene are SQVTM and ANQGSEA. V trimming: 3 bases; J trimming: 4 bases; junction bases outside the gene matches: 8. The CDR3 length is 14 residues. The CDR3 region has the DNA TGCAGCGTTGACAGCGGGAGCGGAGGGTACGAGCAGTACTTC. It translates to CSVDSGSGGYEQYF.

V gene TRBV19 combines with J gene TRBJ2-4, with D perhaps assigned TRBD1 or TRBD2 (6 bases each). The V gene lost 9 bases and the J gene lost 5 bases, with 14 bases spanning the gap. CDR1 LNHDA and CDR2 SQIVND come from the germline V gene (reference sequence). The CDR3 covers 13 residues. The CDR3 loop reads CASSPRGQNIQYF. For the CDR3, the DNA is TGTGCCAGCAGTCCCCGGGGGCAAAACATTCAGTACTTC.

This clone has only a few counts. This sequence joins TRBV7-9 and TRBJ1-6; D call uncertain. Germline V gene sequence: CDR1 SEHNR, CDR2 FQNEAQ (reference sequence). V lost 2 bases and J lost 9, with 5 bases in between. This CDR3 comprises 12 residues. CDR3 coding DNA: TGTGCCAGCAGCTTAAACCCTTCACCCCTCCACTTT. It is translated as CASSLNPSPLHF.

V gene TRBV28 combines with J gene TRBJ1-2, with D possibly matching TRBD1 (5 bases). Per the germline V gene, CDR1 is MDHEN and CDR2 is SYDVKM. Trimming cost V 9 bases and J 8 bases, with 28 bases left between them. The CDR3 spans 16 residues. The CDR3 DNA sequence: TGTGCCAGTTACGCTTTTTCAAACGGGGGGGTCTACGGCTACACCTTC. It encodes CASYAFSNGGVYGYTF.

This clone was detected only once. This chain links TRBV27 with TRBJ2-3; the D is unclear. Germline values: CDR1 MNHEY, CDR2 SMNVEV (reference sequence). Trimming left V 2 bases short and J 2 bases short, with 8 bases between. This CDR3 is built from 14 residues. The CDR3 region has the DNA TGTGCCAGCAGTTTAGGGCTAGACACAGATACGCAGTATTTT. It yields the protein CASSLGLDTDTQYF.

This clone was observed a single time. The chain combines TRBV5-1 with TRBJ2-1, with 12 bases lining up with TRBD2. Germline V gene lookup returns CDR1 SGHRS and CDR2 YFSETQ. Unmatched junction bases numbered 7, after V lost 0 bases and J lost 9 bases. CDR3 size: 16 residues. The CDR3: CASSLAVTSGSGEQFF. The CDR3 DNA follows: TGCGCCAGCAGCTTGGCCGTGACTAGCGGGAGTGGTGAGCAGTTCTTC.

V gene TRBV19 combines with J gene TRBJ2-1, with 8 bases fitting TRBD1. Germline loops: CDR1 LNHDA, CDR2 SQIVND (reference sequence). The CDR3 runs 14 residues. V lost 5 bases, J lost 6 bases, and 6 bases stayed unmatched. The CDR3 DNA reads TGTGCCAGTAGTTCACCAGGACAGGGCAATGAGCAGTTCTTC. This translates into CASSSPGQGNEQFF.

This rearrangement joins TRBV5-8 to TRBJ2-3, with 9 bases matching TRBD1. Germline trimming cut 1 base from V and 3 bases from J; bases unmatched to any gene: 3. Germline values: CDR1 SGHTS, CDR2 YDEGEE. This CDR3 contains 15 residues. For the CDR3, the DNA is TGTGCCAGCAGCTTGATGGGACAGGGAACAGATACGCAGTATTTT. Encoded protein: CASSLMGQGTDTQYF.

V usage is TRBV4-3 and J usage is TRBJ1-1, with no clear D. Germline CDR1 and CDR2: LGHNA and YSLEER. Trimming removed 1 base from V and 0 bases from J, with 3 bases in between. The CDR3 runs to 13 residues. This CDR3 reads CASSQGVNTEAFF. CDR3 DNA: TGCGCCAGCAGCCAAGGGGTGAACACTGAAGCTTTCTTT.

This chain links TRBV7-2 with TRBJ1-5; 7 bases fit TRBD1. There are 16 residues in the CDR3. J was trimmed by 6 bases and V by 5 bases; bases with no gene match: 13. CDR1 SGHTA and CDR2 FQGNSA come from the germline V gene. In DNA, the CDR3 is TGTGCCAGCAGCAACCGACAGGGAGCGGTAGGTCAGCCCCAGCATTTT. Its translation is CASSNRQGAVGQPQHF.

The chain uses TRBV3-1 (or the pseudogene TRBV3-2) and TRBJ2-7; 13 nucleotides match TRBD2. CDR3 length equals 15 residues. V shed 4 bases and J 4 bases; nucleotides not matched to a gene: 4. Looked up from germline, CDR1 is LGHDT and CDR2 is YNNKEL (reference sequence). Here the CDR3 DNA reads TGTGCCAGCAGCCCCCGGACTAGCGGGAGATACGAGCAGTACTTC. This translates into CASSPRTSGRYEQYF.

This chain links TRBV5-1 with TRBJ2-7; 7 nucleotides agree with TRBD1. The CDR3 is made up of 15 amino acids. V shed 0 bases, J shed 6 bases, and the junction held 9 bases outside the gene matches. In germline, CDR1 is SGHRS, CDR2 YFSETQ. The CDR3, as DNA: TGCGCCAGCAGCTTGGGAACAGGGGCACAGAGCGAGCAGTACTTC. Residues: CASSLGTGAQSEQYF. Full variable domain (missing parts from reference TRBV5-1 and TRBJ2-7): KAGVTQTPRYLIKTRGQQVTLSCSPISGHRSVSWYQQTPGQGLQFLFEYFSETQRNKGNFPGRFSGRQFSNSRSEMNVSTLELGDSALYLCASSLGTGAQSEQYFGPGTRLTVT.

The chain is built from TRBV30 and TRBJ1-2; 11 bases align to TRBD1. Germline CDR1 reads GTSNPN; CDR2 reads SVGIG (reference sequence). V gave up 8 bases and J gave up 7 bases; unmatched junction bases: 3. The CDR3 runs 11 residues. In DNA, the CDR3 is TGTGCCCGGGACAGGGGGATTGGCTACACCTTC. It yields the protein CARDRGIGYTF.

Here the CDR3 reads CASSLRENGDEQYF. In DNA form, the CDR3 reads TGCGCCAGCAGCTTAAGGGAAAACGGGGACGAGCAGTACTTC. The V and J genes are TRBV5-1 and TRBJ2-7, with a possible D match to TRBD2 (5 bases). Trimming took off 2 bases at V and 5 bases at J, with 14 bases between the two ends. The germline V gene has CDR1 SGHRS and CDR2 YFSETQ. The CDR3 runs 14 residues.

The V and J genes are TRBV28 and TRBJ2-3; TRBD2 matches 12 bases. CDR1 MDHEN and CDR2 SYDVKM come from the germline V gene. V lost 6 bases, J lost 2 bases, and 3 bases stayed unmatched. This CDR3 region has 15 residues. The CDR3: CASRPSGRATDTQYF. Written as DNA, the CDR3 is TGTGCCAGCAGGCCTAGCGGGAGGGCCACAGATACGCAGTATTTT.

This clone was seen only once. The chain joins TRBV7-9 to TRBJ1-5, with 9 positions matching TRBD1. Germline CDR1 reads SEHNR; CDR2 reads FQNEAQ (reference sequence). The CDR3 has 14 amino acids. The trim removed 6 bases at V and 6 bases at J, leaving 6 bases unmatched. Here the CDR3 reads CASSRDRVAQPQHF. The CDR3, as DNA: TGTGCCAGCAGTCGGGACAGGGTGGCTCAGCCCCAGCATTTT.

This sequence joins TRBV28 and TRBJ1-1; no reliable D call. Germline V CDR1 and CDR2: MDHEN, SYDVKM. This CDR3 has 11 residues. Trimming left V 9 bases short and J 1 base short, with 6 bases between. CDR3 nucleotides: TGTGCCAGTATACAGAACACTGAAGCTTTCTTT. Its protein is CASIQNTEAFF.

V usage is TRBV27 and J usage is TRBJ1-3, with 7 bases lining up with TRBD1. V dropped 5 bases and J dropped 0; count of bases not matched to a gene: 4. Germline V gene sequence: CDR1 MNHEY, CDR2 SMNVEV (reference sequence). This CDR3 comprises 15 residues. Here the CDR3 DNA reads TGTGCCAGCAGTGTACAGGGGAGCTCTGGAAACACCATATATTTT. Amino acids: CASSVQGSSGNTIYF.

This clone came up once. The chain joins TRBV14 to TRBJ1-1; tentative D call: TRBD1 (5 bases). Germline assignment: CDR1 SGHDN and CDR2 FVKESK. The V end was cut by 6 bases, the J end by 0 bases, with 8 bases between. The CDR3 runs 13 residues. The CDR3 DNA sequence: TGTGCCAGCAGTGGACACTTGAACACTGAAGCTTTCTTT. This sequence encodes CASSGHLNTEAFF.

The V gene is TRBV5-6, the J gene TRBJ2-7, with D perhaps matching TRBD1 or TRBD2 (5 bases each). Trimming took 6 bases from V and 3 from J, leaving 16 bases between them. From germline, CDR1 is SGHDT and CDR2 YYEEEE. This CDR3 region has 14 residues. CDR3: CASTIMGRSYEQYF. CDR3 sequence (DNA): TGTGCCAGCACCATTATGGGACGGAGCTACGAGCAGTACTTC.